These 15 T cell receptor beta chains originate from one sample sequenced in a study of technical replicates of blood from four donors. Sequencing was performed with immunoSEQ multiplex PCR; in TCRdb, only in-frame clones are kept and a portion is missing. The table shows around 72,000 clones, with around 91% occurring only once. The specimen sequenced was T cells isolated from PBMCs. Receptor source: a human donor in good health. Some clones in this sample may be carry-over from other donors' samples.

CDR3 amino acids: CASRGMGRNTGELFF. The CDR3 region has the DNA TGTGCCAGCAGGGGGATGGGGCGGAACACCGGGGAGCTGTTTTTT. This chain connects TRBV2 to TRBJ2-2; weak D call: TRBD1 (5 bases). The CDR3 covers 15 residues. The V end was cut by 6 bases, the J end by 1 base, with 12 bases between. Looked up from germline, CDR1 is SNHLY and CDR2 is FYNNEI.

The J gene is TRBJ1-1, the V gene TRBV5-1; D perhaps matches TRBD1 (5 bases). CDR3 length equals 13 residues. The V end was cut by 0 bases, the J end by 5 bases, with 8 bases between. In germline, CDR1 is SGHRS, CDR2 YFSETQ. CDR3 loop: CASSLEDTTEAFF. CDR3 DNA sequence: TGCGCCAGCAGCTTGGAGGACACAACTGAAGCTTTCTTT.

The rearrangement uses TRBV9 and TRBJ1-2; TRBD1 aligns across 7 bases. The germline V gene has CDR1 SGDLS and CDR2 YYNGEE. The CDR3 contains 14 residues. V shed 0 bases and J 5 bases; nucleotides not matched to a gene: 4. The chain's CDR3 is CASSVADRPYGYTF. The CDR3 DNA reads as TGTGCCAGCAGCGTAGCGGACAGGCCGTATGGCTACACCTTC.

With regard to this clone: One junction end disagrees with the germline gene, perhaps due to a read error. The genes are TRBV29-1 and TRBJ2-7, with D possibly matching TRBD2 (5 bases). The CDR3 is 13 amino acids. Germline V gives CDR1 SQVTM, CDR2 ANQGSEA. CDR3 sequence reads: CSAESQRDYGQYF. The CDR3, as DNA: TGCAGCGCCGAAAGTCAGAGAGACTACGGGCAGTACTTC.

The V gene is TRBV4-1, the J gene TRBJ1-1; TRBD1 matches at 10 bases. CDR3 length equals 16 residues. CDR1 is MGHRA and CDR2 is YSYEKL in the germline V gene. V lost 6 bases to trimming and J lost 0 bases; unmatched junction nucleotides: 7. In DNA, the CDR3 is TGCGCCAGCAGGAAGGGACAGGGGAACATGAACACTGAAGCTTTCTTT. As protein: CASRKGQGNMNTEAFF.

In this sample, this clone turned up once. The chain employs TRBV9 and TRBJ1-1; no clear D. Trimming pared 3 bases from V and 1 base from J, leaving 10 bases between. This CDR3 is built from 14 residues. Germline V gives CDR1 SGDLS, CDR2 YYNGEE. The chain's CDR3 is CASSAPTANTEAFF. Written as DNA, the CDR3 is TGTGCCAGCAGCGCCCCAACAGCGAACACTGAAGCTTTCTTT.

The V call is TRBV5-6, the J call TRBJ2-5; 7 bases agree with TRBD1. V trimming: 3 bases; J trimming: 2 bases; junction bases outside the gene matches: 7. Per germline, CDR1 SGHDT and CDR2 YYEEEE. This CDR3 spans 15 amino acids. The DNA for the CDR3 is TGTGCCAGCAGCTCGACTCCGGGACAGCAAGAGACCCAGTACTTC. Protein: CASSSTPGQQETQYF.

V gene TRBV9 combines with J gene TRBJ2-7; D might be TRBD2 (6 bases). The CDR3 consists of 15 residues. Looked up from germline, CDR1 is SGDLS and CDR2 is YYNGEE. V lost 0 bases, J lost 4 bases, and 14 bases lay in between. CDR3 protein: CASSVATWGEYEQYF. The CDR3 DNA sequence: TGTGCCAGCAGCGTAGCTACGTGGGGGGAGTACGAGCAGTACTTC.

Notes on this clone: Mismatch with germline at one junction end may stem from a read error. The rearrangement joins TRBV5-6 to TRBJ2-1; TRBD1 might be the D (8 bases). Per germline, CDR1 SGHDT and CDR2 YYEEEE. This CDR3 comprises 12 residues. The CDR3 region is CASSFGGTGGVF. The CDR3 DNA reads as TGTGCCAGCAGCTTCGGGGGGACAGGAGGGGTCTTC.

The genes are TRBV4-1 and TRBJ2-7; perhaps TRBD1 as D (5 bases). The CDR3 covers 13 residues. Trimming removed 1 base at V and 6 bases at J, with 10 bases between. Germline V gives CDR1 MGHRA, CDR2 YSYEKL. The CDR3 spells CASSQVKGLEQYF. For the CDR3, the DNA is TGCGCCAGCAGCCAAGTAAAGGGGCTCGAGCAGTACTTC.

The V and J genes are TRBV27 and TRBJ2-1; 12 bases map to TRBD2. Germline-derived CDR1 and CDR2 are MNHEY and SMNVEV (reference sequence). There are 15 residues in the CDR3. V shed 7 bases, J shed 12 bases, and the junction held 13 bases outside the gene matches. CDR3 protein: CASKVSSGGGLSQFF. The CDR3 bases are TGTGCCAGCAAGGTTTCTAGCGGGGGGGGTCTTTCGCAGTTCTTC.

This sequence joins TRBV10-2 and TRBJ2-5, with 7 bases lining up with TRBD1. Germline trimming cut 2 bases from V and 2 bases from J; bases unmatched to any gene: 5. Germline V gene lookup returns CDR1 WSHSY and CDR2 SAAADI. The length of the CDR3 is 15 residues. CDR3 coding DNA: TGCGCCAGCAGTGAGACGACAGGGTGGCAAGAGACCCAGTACTTC. This codes for CASSETTGWQETQYF.

This rearrangement joins TRBV5-1 to TRBJ1-4; D perhaps matches TRBD1 (6 bases). The CDR3 has 15 residues. Trimming stripped 0 bases from V and 8 bases from J, with 14 bases between. The germline V gene encodes CDR1 SGHRS and CDR2 YFSETQ. As DNA, the CDR3 is TGCGCCAGCAGCTTGGAGCTGGGGGCGCAGGAAAAACTGTTTTTT. It is translated as CASSLELGAQEKLFF. The entire variable domain, with the rest obtained from reference TRBV5-1 and TRBJ1-4, is as follows: KAGVTQTPRYLIKTRGQQVTLSCSPISGHRSVSWYQQTPGQGLQFLFEYFSETQRNKGNFPGRFSGRQFSNSRSEMNVSTLELGDSALYLCASSLELGAQEKLFFGSGTQLSVL.

Within the sample, this clone is medium-sized (0.01 to 0.1%). Other DNA sequences within the sample encode an identical CDR3. This rearrangement joins TRBV5-1 to TRBJ1-1; tentative D call: TRBD1 (6 bases). Trimming stripped 0 bases from V and 3 bases from J, with 9 bases between. The CDR3 consists of 14 residues. Germline values: CDR1 SGHRS, CDR2 YFSETQ. CDR3 sequence (DNA): TGCGCCAGCAGCTTGGGAGGGGGATACACTGAAGCTTTCTTT. This sequence encodes CASSLGGGYTEAFF.

J is TRBJ2-7 and V is TRBV5-1, with 7 bases that match TRBD2. Looked up from germline, CDR1 is SGHRS and CDR2 is YFSETQ. The CDR3 runs to 18 residues. The J segment lost 0 bases and the V segment lost 4 bases, leaving 16 bases of the junction unmatched. The CDR3 loop is CASSPRVSGPRSSYEQYF. The DNA of the CDR3 is TGCGCCAGCAGCCCCAGGGTTAGCGGGCCTCGAAGCTCCTACGAGCAGTACTTC.